The present entry profiles one TCR beta chain with its context. In germline, CDR1 is LNHDA, CDR2 SQIVND (reference sequence). V lost 2 bases and J lost 2, with 6 bases in between. The length of the CDR3 is 13 residues. TCRdb processed the 5' RACE reads anew with MiXCR; each CDR3 protein has one entry. Of around 98,000 distinct CDR3 sequences listed, 17% were seen once; the top ten hold roughly 6.1%. The data derive from a study of T cells of healthy individuals. The rearrangement links TRBV19 to TRBJ2-5; D is perhaps TRBD1 or TRBD2 (5 bases each). The receptor comes from a human donor in good health. The CDR3 DNA follows: TGTGCCAGTAGTATATGGGGGCAAGAGACCCAGTACTTC. It codes for CASSIWGQETQYF.